Below are 31 T cell receptor beta chains sequenced from a single sample in a study of blood T cell repertoires in COVID-19. Sequenced by immunoSEQ multiplex PCR; TCRdb stores in-frame clones only, minus some. This table holds about 180,000 clones, 80% to 90% found once. Material: peripheral blood. These receptors were obtained from a human donor with active or convalescent COVID-19. The donor label of this sample is uncertain.

The chain has TRBV27 and TRBJ2-5; 10 bases map to TRBD2. This CDR3 is 17 amino acids long. V trimming: 4 bases; J trimming: 3 bases; junction bases outside the gene matches: 11. CDR1 and CDR2 from the germline V gene are MNHEY and SMNVEV (reference sequence). The CDR3, as DNA: TGTGCCAGCAGTTCGAAGCGGGGGGGCCGGGTTAAAGAGACCCAGTACTTC. Translated, it gives CASSSKRGGRVKETQYF.

This clone has a handful of counts. This sequence joins TRBV19 and TRBJ2-2; the D gene is possibly TRBD2 (7 bases). CDR3 length: 18 amino acids. Trimming removed 5 bases at V and 1 base at J, with 20 bases between. Germline CDR1 LNHDA, CDR2 SQIVND (reference sequence). CDR3 protein: CASSSGTPERENTGELFF. Here the CDR3 DNA reads TGTGCCAGTAGTTCGGGGACACCTGAGCGGGAGAACACCGGGGAGCTGTTTTTT.

The table lists this clone with a count of one. The chain carries TRBV9 and TRBJ2-3; 9 nucleotides align to TRBD2. Germline V lookup: CDR1 SGDLS, CDR2 YYNGEE. This CDR3 has 15 amino acids. Trimming at V came to 8 bases and at J to 0 bases, leaving 7 bases not matched to a gene. CDR3 sequence (DNA): TGTGCCAGTGGCCCCGGACTAGCGAGCACAGATACGCAGTATTTT. Translating it yields CASGPGLASTDTQYF.

In DNA, the CDR3 is TGTGCCATCAGTGAGTCGCTGGGGGCTTTTAGCACAGATACGCAGTATTTT. Residues: CAISESLGAFSTDTQYF. The genes are TRBV10-3 and TRBJ2-3; tentative D call: TRBD1 (6 bases). V lost 0 bases, J lost 0 bases, and 13 bases lay in between. Per the germline V gene, CDR1 is ENHRY and CDR2 is SYGVKD. The CDR3 runs 17 residues.

V gene TRBV19 combines with J gene TRBJ2-2, with a tentative D call TRBD2 (5 bases). The CDR3 contains 12 residues. V shed 8 bases and J shed 3 bases, with 7 bases lying between them. CDR1 is LNHDA and CDR2 is SQIVND in the germline V gene (reference sequence). CDR3 bases: TGTGCCAGTCCGGGGTACACCGGGGAGCTGTTTTTT. The encoded protein is CASPGYTGELFF.

The genes are TRBV5-5 and TRBJ2-7; TRBD1 might be the D (6 bases). Between the trimmed V and J ends, which lost 4 bases and 2 bases, there was a span of 13 bases. The CDR3 is 14 residues long. CDR1 and CDR2 from the germline V gene are SGHKS and YYEKEE (reference sequence). The CDR3 DNA reads as TGTGCCAGCAGCCTCCGACAGGAAACCTACGAGCAGTACTTC. This encodes CASSLRQETYEQYF.

This sequence joins TRBV13 and TRBJ2-1; D perhaps matches TRBD2 (6 bases). Looked up from germline, CDR1 is PRHDT and CDR2 is FYEKMQ (reference sequence). Trimming left V 0 bases short and J 6 bases short, with 9 bases between. This CDR3 has 14 residues. The CDR3 nucleotides are TGTGCCAGCAGCTTAGGCTGGGGGGTCAATGAGCAGTTCTTC. This sequence encodes CASSLGWGVNEQFF. The full variable domain, with the rest looked up from reference TRBV13 and TRBJ2-1, is AAGVIQSPRHLIKEKRETATLKCYPIPRHDTVYWYQQGPGQDPQFLISFYEKMQSDKGSIPDRFSAQQFSDYHSELNMSSLELGDSALYFCASSLGWGVNEQFFGPGTRLTVL.

This rearrangement joins TRBV7-6 to TRBJ2-6; D might be TRBD1 (7 bases). CDR1 is SGHVS and CDR2 is FNYEAQ in the germline V gene. V lost 2 bases and J 4 bases, leaving 12 bases between the germline ends. This CDR3 is built from 16 residues. CDR3 sequence: CASSLSQGGGANVLTF. The CDR3 DNA follows: TGTGCCAGCAGCTTATCCCAGGGGGGAGGGGCCAACGTCCTGACTTTC.

This chain uses TRBV7-9 with TRBJ2-1; D perhaps matches TRBD2 (6 bases). The germline gives CDR1 SEHNR, CDR2 FQNEAQ (reference sequence). V lost 1 base, J lost 5 bases, and 9 bases lay in between. The CDR3 consists of 14 residues. CDR3 nucleotide sequence: TGTGCCAGCAGCTTAGGCGGGAAGCACAATGAGCAGTTCTTC. Translating gives CASSLGGKHNEQFF.

A single count supports this clone. V usage is TRBV5-4 and J usage is TRBJ1-1; D gene ambiguous. V was clipped by 1 base and J by 4 bases, with 14 bases between them. This CDR3 spans 15 amino acids. Germline-derived CDR1 and CDR2 are SGHNT and YYREEE (reference sequence). This chain's CDR3 is CASSLTGRMGTEAFF. The DNA of the CDR3 is TGTGCCAGCAGCTTGACCGGCAGGATGGGCACTGAAGCTTTCTTT.

This clone was found a few times. The V gene is TRBV28, the J gene TRBJ1-2, with 9 bases aligning to TRBD1. This CDR3 is built from 14 residues. J lost 5 bases, V lost 6 bases, and 7 bases had no gene match. CDR1 is MDHEN, CDR2 SYDVKM, per germline. CDR3 in DNA: TGTGCCAGCAGGATGGACAGGGGTGTTTATGGCTACACCTTC. Encoded protein: CASRMDRGVYGYTF.

This sequence joins TRBV7-9 and TRBJ2-1; D not resolved. The CDR3 is 15 amino acids. V lost 1 base and J lost 2, with 9 bases in between. CDR1 SEHNR and CDR2 FQNEAQ come from the germline V gene (reference sequence). CDR3 sequence: CASSLGLVAYNEQFF. Here the CDR3 DNA reads TGTGCCAGCAGCTTAGGCCTAGTGGCCTACAATGAGCAGTTCTTC.

This clone was observed a handful of times. CDR3 sequence (DNA): TGTGCCATCAGTGAAGGGACTAGCGGGACCACAGATACGCAGTATTTT. Translating it yields CAISEGTSGTTDTQYF. J is TRBJ2-3 and V is TRBV10-3, with 13 bases aligning to TRBD2. Unmatched junction bases numbered 2, after V lost 3 bases and J lost 2 bases. CDR1 is ENHRY and CDR2 is SYGVKD in the germline V gene. This CDR3 has 16 amino acids.

This chain uses TRBV7-9 with TRBJ2-1; the D is unclear. Germline CDR1 is SEHNR and CDR2 is FQNEAQ (reference sequence). The CDR3 has 14 amino acids. Trimming took 5 bases from V and 8 from J, leaving 16 bases between them. The CDR3 DNA follows: TGTGCCAGCAGCGGGTGGGCCCCCGCCTATGAGCAGTTCTTC. Its protein is CASSGWAPAYEQFF.

The genes are TRBV29-1 and TRBJ1-2; 9 positions match TRBD1. J lost 7 bases, V lost 3 bases, and 9 bases had no gene match. Germline V lookup: CDR1 SQVTM, CDR2 ANQGSEA. The CDR3 has 14 amino acids. The CDR3 coding sequence is TGCAGCGTTGATGGGTACAGGGGGCGATTTGGCTACACCTTC. Its protein is CSVDGYRGRFGYTF.

This clone was recorded only once. The J gene is TRBJ2-3, the V gene TRBV30, with D maybe TRBD1 (6 bases). From germline, CDR1 is GTSNPN and CDR2 SVGIG (reference sequence). This CDR3 comprises 16 residues. V lost 0 bases, J lost 2 bases, and 15 bases lay in between. The CDR3 nucleotides are TGTGCCTGGAGTGTACCCGGACAGATCCTCACAGATACGCAGTATTTT. This translates into CAWSVPGQILTDTQYF.

The chain links TRBV4-3 to TRBJ2-7; the D is unclear. Germline assignment: CDR1 LGHNA and CDR2 YSLEER. Trimming took 0 bases from V and 0 from J, leaving 12 bases between them. The CDR3 sequence is 16 residues long. CDR3 bases: TGCGCCAGCAGCCAAGATCGCGCGGTAAGCTCCTACGAGCAGTACTTC. Its protein product is CASSQDRAVSSYEQYF.

The chain has TRBV24-1 and TRBJ2-5; 8 nucleotides agree with TRBD2. The ends lost 3 bases at V and 5 bases at J; junction bases unmatched: 4. This CDR3 has 14 amino acids. The germline gives CDR1 KGHDR, CDR2 SFDVKD. In DNA form, the CDR3 reads TGTGCCACCAGTGATCGGGGGGGTCGGGAGACCCAGTACTTC. It specifies CATSDRGGRETQYF.

The V and J genes are TRBV6-6 and TRBJ2-5; 8 bases line up with TRBD2. This CDR3 region has 17 residues. The J segment lost 7 bases and the V segment lost 5 bases, leaving 18 bases of the junction unmatched. The germline gives CDR1 MNHNY, CDR2 SVGAGI (reference sequence). This chain's CDR3 is CASSPPRLAGPGVTQYF. In DNA form, the CDR3 reads TGTGCCAGCAGTCCACCGCGGCTAGCGGGTCCTGGGGTGACCCAGTACTTC.

This chain links TRBV7-7 with TRBJ2-3, with D perhaps TRBD1 (5 bases). V was trimmed by 0 bases and J by 6 bases, leaving 10 bases between them. Looked up from germline, CDR1 is SSHAT and CDR2 is FNYEAQ (reference sequence). CDR3 length equals 14 residues. The CDR3 protein is CASSLAHGADTQYF. In DNA form, the CDR3 reads TGTGCCAGCAGCTTAGCGCATGGGGCGGATACGCAGTATTTT.

The genes are TRBV20-1 and TRBJ1-5; D may be TRBD1 (6 bases). The germline V gene has CDR1 DFQATT and CDR2 SNEGSKA (reference sequence). V lost 3 bases and J lost 7, with 13 bases in between. The CDR3 sequence is 13 residues long. CDR3 residues: CSASGDIRQPQHF. CDR3 sequence (DNA): TGCAGTGCTAGTGGGGACATAAGACAGCCCCAGCATTTT.

This clone was seen only once. The rearrangement uses TRBV12-5 and TRBJ1-1, with D possibly matching TRBD1 (6 bases). Trimming took 4 bases from V and 6 from J, leaving 18 bases between them. CDR3 length: 15 amino acids. Germline CDR1 LGHNT, CDR2 FRNRAP. CDR3 DNA sequence: TGTGCTAGTGGTTCTCCTCGGGACACAGGGCCTGAAGCTTTCTTT. Protein: CASGSPRDTGPEAFF. Variable domain in full (rest from reference TRBV12-5 and TRBJ1-1): DARVTQTPRHKVTEMGQEVTMRCQPILGHNTVFWYRQTMMQGLELLAYFRNRAPLDDSGMPKDRFSAEMPDATLATLKIQPSEPRDSAVYFCASGSPRDTGPEAFFGQGTRLTVV.

The chain joins TRBV28 to TRBJ2-2; D gene uncertain. From germline, CDR1 is MDHEN and CDR2 SYDVKM. With 7 bases removed from V and 0 bases from J, the gap between germline ends came to 3 bases. This CDR3 is 12 amino acids long. The DNA of the CDR3 is TGTGCCAGCATTACGAACACCGGGGAGCTGTTTTTT. Protein: CASITNTGELFF.

The rearrangement joins TRBV28 to TRBJ1-2, with 11 bases that match TRBD1. The CDR3 is 14 amino acids. Germline V CDR1 and CDR2: MDHEN, SYDVKM. Trimming at V came to 6 bases and at J to 5 bases, leaving 5 bases not matched to a gene. In DNA form, the CDR3 reads TGTGCCAGCAGAGGACAGGGGGCTGGATATGGCTACACCTTC. Translation gives CASRGQGAGYGYTF.

The chain joins TRBV18 to TRBJ1-2; 9 bases line up with TRBD1. From germline, CDR1 is KGHSH and CDR2 LQKENI. Trimming at V came to 6 bases and at J to 8 bases, leaving 4 bases not matched to a gene. This CDR3 contains 12 residues. The chain's CDR3 is CASSTGGGGYTF. Written as DNA, the CDR3 is TGTGCCAGCTCTACAGGGGGCGGAGGCTACACCTTC.

This clone was found once. The J gene is TRBJ1-3, the V gene TRBV19, with D possibly matching TRBD1 (6 bases). The CDR3 spans 15 residues. V was cut by 7 bases and J by 2 bases, with 15 bases left in between. Germline CDR1 LNHDA, CDR2 SQIVND (reference sequence). CDR3 sequence: CASNPQQGTGNTIYF. The CDR3 nucleotides are TGTGCCAGTAACCCCCAACAGGGTACTGGAAACACCATATATTTT. Full variable domain (remainder filled in from reference TRBV19 and TRBJ1-3): DGGITQSPKYLFRKEGQNVTLSCEQNLNHDAMYWYRQDPGQGLRLIYYSQIVNDFQKGDIAEGYSVSREKKESFPLTVTSAQKNPTAFYLCASNPQQGTGNTIYFGEGSWLTVV.

This chain joins TRBV7-9 and TRBJ1-1; tentatively, D is TRBD1 (6 bases). Trimming removed 3 bases at V and 6 bases at J, with 23 bases between. Germline V gene sequence: CDR1 SEHNR, CDR2 FQNEAQ (reference sequence). The CDR3 consists of 17 residues. The CDR3 sequence: CASSLGKVFGGLSEAFF. CDR3 nucleotides: TGTGCCAGCAGCTTGGGGAAGGTTTTCGGGGGGCTCTCTGAAGCTTTCTTT.

The rearrangement joins TRBV20-1 to TRBJ2-5; 7 bases align to TRBD2. This CDR3 is 11 amino acids long. CDR1 is DFQATT and CDR2 is SNEGSKA in the germline V gene (reference sequence). The CDR3 DNA reads TGCACCGCGAGGGGAGGGGAGACCCAGTACTTC. Encoded protein: CTARGGETQYF.

The chain combines TRBV2 with TRBJ2-3; 9 bases align to TRBD1. The CDR3 sequence is 18 residues long. Unmatched junction bases numbered 13, after V lost 6 bases and J lost 0 bases. The germline V gene has CDR1 SNHLY and CDR2 FYNNEI. The CDR3 DNA reads as TGTGCCAGCAGGGCCGGGACAGGGAGAGGGGCTAGCACAGATACGCAGTATTTT. Amino acid sequence: CASRAGTGRGASTDTQYF.

The CDR3 DNA reads TGTGCCAGCAGTTTGTACGGACATAGCAATCAGCCCCAGCATTTT. This gives the protein CASSLYGHSNQPQHF. The J gene is TRBJ1-5, the V gene TRBV27, with D possibly being TRBD1 (5 bases). CDR3 size: 15 residues. The germline V and J ends were trimmed by 3 bases and 0 bases, with 9 bases remaining between them. Germline V gene sequence: CDR1 MNHEY, CDR2 SMNVEV (reference sequence).

V usage is TRBV3-1 (or the pseudogene TRBV3-2) and J usage is TRBJ2-5, with 9 positions matching TRBD2. Trimming took 7 bases from V and 5 from J; bases not matched to a gene: 14. In germline, CDR1 is LGHDT, CDR2 YNNKEL (reference sequence). The CDR3 contains 16 residues. As DNA, the CDR3 is TGTGCCAGCAACACAGGGTTAGCGGGAGAGTCGGAGACCCAGTACTTC. Amino acids: CASNTGLAGESETQYF.